Presented here are 29 T cell receptor beta chains from one specimen sequenced in a study of blood T cells in healthy people across ages. Alongside a J-beta primer mix, a sample-barcoded 5' primer served in a second PCR lasting roughly 7 to 11 cycles. Each CDR3 protein is one row after TCRdb ran MiXCR on the 5' RACE reads. This sample has nearly 800,000 distinct CDR3 sequences, with around 25% found just once. These data also featured in a second study, about T cells of mothers and their children.

Sequencing input: blood. Source of these receptors: a boy aged 5-17 years in good health.

The chain uses TRBV5-1 and TRBJ2-5; D remains ambiguous. The CDR3 contains 16 residues. Germline CDR1 reads SGHRS; CDR2 reads YFSETQ. Trimming took off 0 bases at V and 2 bases at J, with 14 bases between the two ends. CDR3 loop: CASSLVAQFDQETQYF. The CDR3 DNA reads TGCGCCAGCAGCTTGGTGGCCCAGTTCGATCAAGAGACCCAGTACTTC.

This chain joins TRBV29-1 and TRBJ2-7, with TRBD2 matching over 8 bases. The CDR3 sequence is 13 residues long. Unmatched junction bases numbered 9, after V lost 7 bases and J lost 4 bases. Germline loops: CDR1 SQVTM, CDR2 ANQGSEA. CDR3 DNA: TGCAGCGCCCGCATAGCGGGGTTTTACGAGCAGTACTTC. Protein sequence: CSARIAGFYEQYF.

This chain connects TRBV10-2 to TRBJ2-1; 7 bases align to TRBD2. The trim removed 7 bases at V and 6 bases at J, leaving 9 bases unmatched. The CDR3 has 14 residues. CDR1 WSHSY and CDR2 SAAADI come from the germline V gene. The CDR3 loop is CASTPGLPGNEQFF. CDR3 DNA: TGCGCCAGCACCCCGGGACTACCCGGCAATGAGCAGTTCTTC.

The rearrangement uses TRBV2 and TRBJ2-1; D assignment may be TRBD1 or TRBD2 (6 bases each). The V and J ends lost 6 bases and 9 bases respectively, with 15 bases between them. CDR1 and CDR2 (germline): SNHLY, FYNNEI. The CDR3 consists of 13 residues. DNA for the CDR3: TGTGCCAGCAGAATAACACAGGGAGGTGAGCAGTTCTTC. This codes for CASRITQGGEQFF. Full variable domain (outside the CDR3, taken from reference TRBV2 and TRBJ2-1): EPEVTQTPSHQVTQMGQEVILRCVPISNHLYFYWYRQILGQKVEFLVSFYNNEISEKSEIFDDQFSVERPDGSNFTLKIRSTKLEDSAMYFCASRITQGGEQFFGPGTRLTVL.

In this sample, this clonotype turned up a few times. The rearrangement uses TRBV20-1 and TRBJ2-1, with D perhaps given as TRBD1 or TRBD2 (5 bases each). Germline-derived CDR1 and CDR2 are DFQATT and SNEGSKA (reference sequence). The V end was cut by 1 base, the J end by 5 bases, with 12 bases between. The length of the CDR3 is 14 residues. CDR3 DNA sequence: TGCAGTGCTAGAGGTTGGGACCGAGACAATGAGCAGTTCTTC. Translation gives CSARGWDRDNEQFF.

This chain links TRBV29-1 with TRBJ2-7; D may be TRBD1 or TRBD2 (5 bases each). Germline CDR1 and CDR2: SQVTM and ANQGSEA. This CDR3 contains 13 residues. Trimming pared 3 bases from V and 6 bases from J, leaving 15 bases between. CDR3 sequence: CSVEGTDGCEQYF. CDR3 DNA: TGCAGCGTTGAGGGGACGGACGGATGCGAGCAGTACTTC.

This clonotype has more than one count but fewer than ten. At one boundary the junction diverges from the germline segment, which might be a read error. This chain uses TRBV14 with TRBJ1-1, with 12 nucleotides matching TRBD1. Germline CDR1 and CDR2: SGHDN and FVKESK. The length of the CDR3 is 17 residues. DNA for the CDR3: TGTGCCAGCAGCCATGGGACAGGGGGCGTTAGGGACACTGAAGCTTCCTTT. This sequence encodes CASSHGTGGVRDTEASF.

This clonotype has more than one count but fewer than ten. This rearrangement joins TRBV15 to TRBJ2-5, with a weak D call TRBD2 (5 bases). The assigned J gene may be wrong: the sequence end matches TRBJ2-1 better. Germline-derived CDR1 and CDR2 are LNHNV and YYDKDF (reference sequence). This CDR3 is built from 12 residues. CDR3 DNA: TGTGCCACCAGCAGAGTGGAGGACGAGCAGTTCTTC. Translated: CATSRVEDEQFF.

This clonotype was detected ten times or more. V and J are TRBV4-3 and TRBJ1-2, with D maybe TRBD1 (5 bases). The CDR3 runs 12 residues. V was trimmed by 0 bases and J by 10 bases, leaving 9 bases between them. From germline, CDR1 is LGHNA and CDR2 YSLEER. Here the CDR3 reads CASSQDEGLYTF. The CDR3 DNA is TGCGCCAGCAGCCAAGATGAGGGGCTCTACACCTTC.

There are a few counts of this clonotype. The chain recombines TRBV14 with TRBJ2-3; D gene unclear. CDR1 SGHDN and CDR2 FVKESK come from the germline V gene. The CDR3 extends over 15 amino acids. V dropped 3 bases and J dropped 2 bases, with 12 bases sitting between them. The CDR3 nucleotides are TGTGCCAGCAGCCACAGGTCCCATGTCACAGATACGCAGTATTTT. As protein: CASSHRSHVTDTQYF.

V usage is TRBV3-1 and J usage is TRBJ2-5; 7 bases are a match to TRBD2. This CDR3 comprises 17 residues. Germline CDR1 LGHDT, CDR2 YNNKEL (reference sequence). Trimming cost V 1 base and J 0 bases; bases outside gene matches: 8. The CDR3 nucleotides are TGTGCCAGCAGCCAAGGGGGGGGAGCGGCTAACCAAGAGACCCAGTACTTC. It codes for CASSQGGGAANQETQYF.

This clonotype was observed many times. The chain has TRBV6-5 and TRBJ2-1, with no clear D. CDR1 and CDR2 (germline): MNHEY, SVGAGI. The CDR3 extends over 11 amino acids. V was shortened by 0 bases and J by 9 bases, with 3 bases between the two germline ends. The CDR3 is CASSYSSEQFF. The CDR3 DNA reads TGTGCCAGCAGTTACTCCAGTGAGCAGTTCTTC.

The chain recombines TRBV5-1 with TRBJ2-5; TRBD2 is a possible D gene (6 bases). The tail of the sequence fits TRBJ2-7 better, so the J call may be wrong. CDR3 length: 13 residues. CDR1 is SGHRS and CDR2 is YFSETQ in the germline V gene. In DNA form, the CDR3 reads TGCGCCAGCAGTCCGCTCGGGACTTTCGAGCAGTACTTC. This gives the protein CASSPLGTFEQYF.

The chain uses TRBV4-2 and TRBJ2-3; D may be TRBD1 or TRBD2 (5 bases each). CDR3 length: 17 residues. Germline V gene lookup returns CDR1 LGHNA and CDR2 YNFKEQ. Trimming left V 0 bases short and J 2 bases short, with 15 bases between. The CDR3, as DNA: TGTGCCAGCAGCCAAGATGTGGGGGAACAATTCACAGATACGCAGTATTTT. It translates to CASSQDVGEQFTDTQYF.

The chain couples TRBV28 to TRBJ2-3; perhaps D is TRBD1 or TRBD2 (6 bases each). Trimming removed 6 bases at V and 3 bases at J, with 19 bases between. CDR1 and CDR2 (germline): MDHEN, SYDVKM. The CDR3 length is 16 residues. The CDR3 loop is CASSPARGVGTDTQYF. Here the CDR3 DNA reads TGTGCCAGCAGCCCAGCGAGGGGGGTGGGTACAGATACGCAGTATTTT.

This clonotype was seen a few times. J is TRBJ2-7 and V is TRBV25-1, with TRBD1 as a possible D gene (5 bases). Trimming took off 1 base at V and 3 bases at J, with 19 bases between the two ends. The CDR3 covers 17 residues. Germline V gene lookup returns CDR1 MGHDK and CDR2 SYGVNS. CDR3 nucleotide sequence: TGTGCCAGCAGTGAATGGGCTAGTGGGGCGCCGGGCTACGAGCAGTACTTC. Translating gives CASSEWASGAPGYEQYF.

This clonotype was seen more than once but under ten times. This chain connects TRBV28 to TRBJ1-4, with D unresolved. Germline assignment: CDR1 MDHEN and CDR2 SYDVKM. V was trimmed by 5 bases and J by 5 bases, leaving 15 bases between them. The CDR3 is 15 residues long. The CDR3 is CASSIRQIWNEKLFF. CDR3 bases: TGTGCCAGCAGTATCAGACAAATTTGGAATGAAAAACTGTTTTTT.

The chain recombines TRBV4-3 with TRBJ1-6; no definite D call. CDR3 size: 16 residues. Trimming stripped 0 bases from V and 5 bases from J, with 11 bases between. The germline CDR1 and CDR2 sequences are LGHNA and YSLEER. The CDR3 nucleotides are TGCGCCAGCAGCCAAGATCGGTTGTCAGATAATTCACCCCTCCACTTT. Its protein is CASSQDRLSDNSPLHF.

This clonotype was seen at least ten times. The chain recombines TRBV12-3 or TRBV12-4 with TRBJ2-7, with 7 bases lining up with TRBD1. J lost 1 base, V lost 4 bases, and 1 base had no gene match. This CDR3 contains 13 residues. The CDR3 bases are TGTGCCAGCAGTTACAGGGGATCCTACGAGCAGTACTTC. Protein product: CASSYRGSYEQYF.

The V and J genes are TRBV6-2 or TRBV6-3 and TRBJ2-2, with 7 nucleotides matching TRBD1. The CDR3 extends over 18 amino acids. V shed 5 bases, J shed 1 base, and the junction held 13 bases outside the gene matches. The germline CDR1 and CDR2 sequences are MNHEY and SVGEGT. The CDR3 here is CASSGRIQGQLNTGELFF. Written as DNA, the CDR3 is TGTGCCAGCAGTGGAAGGATACAGGGACAGCTGAACACCGGGGAGCTGTTTTTT.

This clonotype was seen a handful of times. The chain employs TRBV5-1 and TRBJ1-3; D gene unclear. The CDR3 has 12 amino acids. Germline CDR1 SGHRS, CDR2 YFSETQ. The V end was cut by 2 bases, the J end by 4 bases, with 4 bases between. The CDR3 reads CASSLWGNTIYF. CDR3 nucleotide sequence: TGCGCCAGCAGCTTATGGGGAAACACCATATATTTT.

V usage is TRBV28 and J usage is TRBJ2-7; D not resolved. This CDR3 comprises 13 residues. Germline assignment: CDR1 MDHEN and CDR2 SYDVKM. Trimming pared 4 bases from V and 3 bases from J, leaving 10 bases between. The CDR3 spells CASSSLTRYEQYF. For the CDR3, the DNA is TGTGCCAGCAGTTCCCTGACCCGCTACGAGCAGTACTTC.

The chain couples TRBV5-6 to TRBJ2-5; D may correspond to TRBD1 or TRBD2 (5 bases each). Germline CDR1 and CDR2: SGHDT and YYEEEE. This CDR3 is built from 16 residues. Trimming cost V 3 bases and J 3 bases, with 18 bases left between them. CDR3 protein: CASSSLGVGGEETQYF. The CDR3 bases are TGTGCCAGCAGCTCGTTGGGGGTAGGAGGAGAAGAGACCCAGTACTTC. The full variable domain, its missing parts supplied by reference TRBV5-6 and TRBJ2-5, is DAGVTQSPTHLIKTRGQQVTLRCSPKSGHDTVSWYQQALGQGPQFIFQYYEEEERQRGNFPDRFSGHQFPNYSSELNVNALLLGDSALYLCASSSLGVGGEETQYFGPGTRLLVL.

This clonotype turned up a few times. The genes are TRBV5-1 and TRBJ2-7; D might be TRBD1 (6 bases). The germline gives CDR1 SGHRS, CDR2 YFSETQ. V lost 0 bases and J lost 0, with 10 bases in between. This CDR3 region has 15 residues. The DNA of the CDR3 is TGCGCCAGCAGCTTGGAACAGGGATACTCCTACGAGCAGTACTTC. This codes for CASSLEQGYSYEQYF.

For this clonotype: A single base separates this from a much larger clone, so it may be a read error. V and J are TRBV7-2 and TRBJ1-2; 7 bases match TRBD1. Germline CDR1 and CDR2: SGHTA and FQGNSA. CDR3 length equals 14 residues. The CDR3 region has the DNA TGTGCCAACAGCTTAGCGAGGACAGGAAAAGGCTACACCTTC. Its protein product is CANSLARTGKGYTF.

V gene TRBV5-1 combines with J gene TRBJ2-5; perhaps TRBD2 as D (6 bases). The CDR3 runs to 16 residues. Trimming took off 3 bases at V and 2 bases at J, with 17 bases between the two ends. Germline CDR1 and CDR2: SGHRS and YFSETQ. The CDR3 coding sequence is TGCGCCAGCAGCTCGGGCGGGACGAACCCTCAAGAGACCCAGTACTTC. It translates to CASSSGGTNPQETQYF. Variable domain in full (rest from reference TRBV5-1 and TRBJ2-5): KAGVTQTPRYLIKTRGQQVTLSCSPISGHRSVSWYQQTPGQGLQFLFEYFSETQRNKGNFPGRFSGRQFSNSRSEMNVSTLELGDSALYLCASSSGGTNPQETQYFGPGTRLLVL.

This clonotype was observed a handful of times. V usage is TRBV29-1 and J usage is TRBJ1-1; no definite D call. CDR3 length: 11 residues. V lost 1 base and J 6 bases, leaving 6 bases between the germline ends. In germline, CDR1 is SQVTM, CDR2 ANQGSEA. The CDR3 protein is CSVEGGPEAFF. The CDR3 DNA is TGCAGCGTTGAAGGCGGCCCTGAAGCTTTCTTT.

V usage is TRBV5-5 and J usage is TRBJ2-1, with 8 bases identical to TRBD2. V gave up 4 bases and J gave up 8 bases; unmatched junction bases: 11. CDR3 length equals 15 residues. Germline CDR1 reads SGHKS; CDR2 reads YYEKEE (reference sequence). Written as DNA, the CDR3 is TGTGCCAGCAGCCAGCGGGAGTCCCTCGTCGATGAGCAGTTCTTC. It is translated as CASSQRESLVDEQFF.

This sequence joins TRBV29-1 and TRBJ2-1, with 8 bases matching TRBD2. The CDR3 extends over 16 amino acids. Germline V CDR1 and CDR2: SQVTM, ANQGSEA. V lost 4 bases to trimming and J lost 2 bases; unmatched junction nucleotides: 10. CDR3 protein: CSVARPAGAPYNEQFF. The CDR3 bases are TGCAGCGTTGCGCGGCCAGCGGGAGCCCCCTACAATGAGCAGTTCTTC.